Presented here are 29 T cell receptor beta chains from one specimen sequenced in a study of early T cells in non-severe SARS-CoV-2 infection. A single record per CDR3 protein comes from TCRdb applying MiXCR to the 5' RACE reads. The table lists approximately 120,000 distinct CDR3 sequences, 15% of them singletons, with 21% in the top ten. The source material was whole blood. These receptors all come from an adult who was a healthcare worker with PCR-confirmed SARS-CoV-2 infection or an uninfected control (not recorded which).

The chain combines TRBV7-9 with TRBJ2-2; 7 positions match TRBD2. Germline loops: CDR1 SEHNR, CDR2 FQNEAQ (reference sequence). The CDR3 totals 19 residues. Losses at the gene ends were 8 bases for V and 3 bases for J; bases not matched to a gene: 21. The CDR3 sequence is CASAGTGSDLGRDTGELFF. The CDR3 coding sequence is TGTGCCAGCGCTGGGACCGGCTCCGATTTGGGGAGGGACACCGGGGAGCTGTTTTTT.

This clonotype was recorded many times. The CDR3 spells CASSVGTGGEKLFF. CDR3 DNA sequence: TGTGCCAGCAGCGTCGGGACAGGGGGAGAAAAACTGTTTTTT. The chain uses TRBV9 and TRBJ1-4, with 11 nucleotides matching TRBD1. Germline loops: CDR1 SGDLS, CDR2 YYNGEE. Losses at the gene ends were 2 bases for V and 8 bases for J; bases not matched to a gene: 2. This CDR3 is 14 amino acids long.

Judged by abundance, this clonotype is medium-sized. The chain uses TRBV7-9 and TRBJ2-7; a possible D gene is TRBD1 (5 bases). Germline V CDR1 and CDR2: SEHNR, FQNEAQ (reference sequence). With 1 base removed from V and 2 bases from J, the gap between germline ends came to 15 bases. This CDR3 has 16 amino acids. CDR3 region: CASSLEFGRAPYEQYF. CDR3 nucleotide sequence: TGTGCCAGCAGCTTAGAGTTCGGCAGGGCCCCCTACGAGCAGTACTTC.

This clonotype was seen repeatedly, ten times or more. J is TRBJ2-1 and V is TRBV20-1; TRBD2 matches 9 bases. The CDR3 has 18 residues. The V gene's germline CDR1 is DFQATT and CDR2 SNEGSKA (reference sequence). V lost 6 bases and J lost 0; bases outside the gene matches: 15. The CDR3 loop reads CSAGVASGDSSSYNEQFF. For the CDR3, the DNA is TGCAGTGCCGGGGTGGCTAGCGGGGATTCAAGCTCCTACAATGAGCAGTTCTTC.

The rearrangement links TRBV19 to TRBJ2-3; 8 nucleotides match TRBD2. With V trimmed by 8 bases and J by 6 bases, 10 bases remained unmatched. Germline V lookup: CDR1 LNHDA, CDR2 SQIVND (reference sequence). The CDR3 covers 14 residues. In DNA form, the CDR3 reads TGTGCCAGTCTGGATAGCGGGGCCGACGATACGCAGTATTTT. This translates into CASLDSGADDTQYF.

This clonotype appeared many times. This chain uses TRBV29-1 with TRBJ2-1; TRBD2 might be the D (5 bases). The CDR3 sequence is 13 residues long. Germline CDR1 SQVTM, CDR2 ANQGSEA. Between the trimmed V and J ends, which lost 4 bases and 4 bases, there was a span of 11 bases. Here the CDR3 DNA reads TGCAGCGTTGTACACGGAGGATACAATGAGCAGTTCTTC. This translates into CSVVHGGYNEQFF.

V gene TRBV12-3 or TRBV12-4 combines with J gene TRBJ2-1, with TRBD2 identical over 7 bases. This CDR3 has 16 residues. After removal of 3 bases from V and 5 bases from J, the junction contained 10 bases not matched to a gene. The CDR3 protein is CASSFLGLAANNEQFF. CDR3 nucleotides: TGTGCCAGCAGTTTTCTGGGGCTAGCGGCCAACAATGAGCAGTTCTTC.

This clonotype appeared a few times. This rearrangement joins TRBV7-2 to TRBJ1-5, with D possibly being TRBD1 (5 bases). This CDR3 is 12 amino acids long. CDR1 SGHTA and CDR2 FQGNSA come from the germline V gene. Trimming left V 5 bases short and J 5 bases short, with 7 bases between. This CDR3 is CASSPRDQPQHF. Written as DNA, the CDR3 is TGTGCCAGCAGCCCCAGGGATCAGCCCCAGCATTTT.

On this clonotype itself: A junction boundary mismatches the germline segment, possibly from a read error. The chain is built from TRBV7-2 and TRBJ2-1, with D possibly being TRBD2 (6 bases). Germline CDR1 reads SGHTA; CDR2 reads FQGNSA. The CDR3 runs to 12 residues. The CDR3 sequence: CASRGQRALLVF. DNA of the CDR3: TGTGCCAGCAGGGGGCAGCGGGCCCTTTTGGTCTTC.

The rearrangement joins TRBV30 to TRBJ2-5, with 11 bases identical to TRBD2. J lost 4 bases, V lost 2 bases, and 6 bases had no gene match. In germline, CDR1 is GTSNPN, CDR2 SVGIG (reference sequence). The CDR3 length is 15 residues. CDR3 sequence: CAWSLAGGYVETQYF. DNA of the CDR3: TGTGCCTGGAGTCTAGCGGGGGGATACGTAGAGACCCAGTACTTC.

The rearrangement joins TRBV5-1 to TRBJ2-2; D gene uncertain. With 4 bases removed from V and 0 bases from J, the gap between germline ends came to 13 bases. CDR3 length: 16 amino acids. The germline V gene has CDR1 SGHRS and CDR2 YFSETQ. The CDR3 nucleotides are TGCGCCAGCAGCCTGCAGGCTCTCGCGAACACCGGGGAGCTGTTTTTT. Translation gives CASSLQALANTGELFF.

Many counts were recorded for this clonotype. J is TRBJ2-3 and V is TRBV5-1, with a weak D call TRBD2 (6 bases). CDR3 length: 15 residues. V was trimmed by 4 bases and J by 6 bases, leaving 18 bases between them. Germline values: CDR1 SGHRS, CDR2 YFSETQ. The CDR3 DNA reads as TGCGCCAGCAGCCCGGAGGGCTCCGGCGGGGATACGCAGTATTTT. This translates into CASSPEGSGGDTQYF.

This chain links TRBV4-2 with TRBJ1-1; D is ambiguous. The germline V gene encodes CDR1 LGHNA and CDR2 YNFKEQ. Trimming removed 0 bases at V and 4 bases at J, with 9 bases between. This CDR3 is 14 amino acids long. The CDR3: CASSQETGSTEAFF. The CDR3 region has the DNA TGTGCCAGCAGCCAAGAGACGGGAAGCACTGAAGCTTTCTTT.

This clonotype occurred many times. V is TRBV27 and J is TRBJ2-1; D gene ambiguous. V was trimmed by 8 bases and J by 2 bases, leaving 13 bases between them. From germline, CDR1 is MNHEY and CDR2 SMNVEV (reference sequence). The CDR3 sequence is 14 residues long. CDR3 DNA sequence: TGTGCCAGCGGCAGTCACGGCCCCTACAATGAGCAGTTCTTC. Translation gives CASGSHGPYNEQFF.

The chain combines TRBV5-4 with TRBJ2-1; maybe TRBD2 (6 bases). This CDR3 is built from 17 residues. CDR1 SGHNT and CDR2 YYREEE come from the germline V gene (reference sequence). V dropped 1 base and J dropped 7 bases, with 21 bases sitting between them. DNA of the CDR3: TGTGCCAGCAGCTTGCGTCAAGGTGGGGGGTTCGGGAATGAGCAGTTCTTC. It codes for CASSLRQGGGFGNEQFF.

The rearrangement uses TRBV5-1 and TRBJ1-1; no definite D call. The CDR3 totals 13 residues. Germline V gene lookup returns CDR1 SGHRS and CDR2 YFSETQ. The ends were cut back, 4 bases at V and 7 bases at J, with 14 bases in the middle. This CDR3 is CASSPGSADEAFF. CDR3 nucleotides: TGCGCCAGCAGCCCGGGGAGCGCAGATGAAGCTTTCTTT.

This chain connects TRBV5-1 to TRBJ2-3, with 8 positions matching TRBD2. The CDR3 sequence is 17 residues long. Germline V gene data show CDR1 as SGHRS and CDR2 as YFSETQ. The V and J ends lost 3 bases and 0 bases, in that order; junction bases with no gene match: 9. Here the CDR3 reads CASSSSGPSGSTDTQYF. CDR3 sequence (DNA): TGCGCCAGCAGCTCTTCTGGTCCTAGCGGGAGCACAGATACGCAGTATTTT. The full variable domain, completed using reference TRBV5-1 and TRBJ2-3, is KAGVTQTPRYLIKTRGQQVTLSCSPISGHRSVSWYQQTPGQGLQFLFEYFSETQRNKGNFPGRFSGRQFSNSRSEMNVSTLELGDSALYLCASSSSGPSGSTDTQYFGPGTRLTVL.

This chain connects TRBV4-1 to TRBJ2-1; 7 bases map to TRBD1. V lost 2 bases, J lost 8 bases, and 9 bases stayed unmatched. This CDR3 has 15 residues. Germline CDR1 reads MGHRA; CDR2 reads YSYEKL. CDR3 residues: CASSQRETGIDEQFF. The CDR3 DNA sequence: TGCGCCAGCAGCCAAAGAGAGACAGGGATAGATGAGCAGTTCTTC.

This clonotype was seen a handful of times. The chain recombines TRBV12-3 or TRBV12-4 with TRBJ2-2; the match to TRBD2 covers 13 bases. After removal of 8 bases from V and 5 bases from J, the junction contained 5 bases not matched to a gene. The CDR3 sequence is 15 residues long. As DNA, the CDR3 is TGTGCCAGCGGGGGACTAGCGGGGCGGACCGGGGAGCTGTTTTTT. This translates into CASGGLAGRTGELFF.

This clonotype was picked up a small number of times. The chain combines TRBV20-1 with TRBJ2-7; no definite D call. V lost 5 bases and J lost 5, with 7 bases in between. Germline V gene lookup returns CDR1 DFQATT and CDR2 SNEGSKA (reference sequence). This CDR3 contains 10 residues. The CDR3 region has the DNA TGCAGTGCTGCGGACCACGAGCAGTACTTC. This codes for CSAADHEQYF.

For this clonotype: A much larger clone differs by one base, so this may be a read error. A read error is likely, as this CDR3 ends without the conserved phenylalanine or tryptophan. This chain joins TRBV11-2 and TRBJ1-3; D is ambiguous. This CDR3 has 12 residues. Germline V gene sequence: CDR1 SGHAT, CDR2 FQNNGV. The germline V and J ends were trimmed by 1 base and 8 bases, with 6 bases remaining between them. The CDR3 here is CASSLVGHTIYL. The CDR3 DNA is TGTGCCAGCAGCTTAGTTGGTCACACCATATATCTT.

The chain links TRBV6-1 to TRBJ2-6, with D perhaps matching TRBD1 or TRBD2 (5 bases each). V was shortened by 6 bases and J by 1 base, with 16 bases between the two germline ends. Germline-derived CDR1 and CDR2 are MNHNS and SASEGT. The CDR3 contains 17 residues. This CDR3 reads CASSVGGAASGANVLTF. Here the CDR3 DNA reads TGTGCCAGCAGCGTTGGGGGAGCAGCATCTGGGGCCAACGTCCTGACTTTC.

This clonotype showed up many times. This chain joins TRBV2 and TRBJ1-1, with unresolved D. Germline CDR1 is SNHLY and CDR2 is FYNNEI. The V end lost 3 bases, the J end lost 3 bases, and 8 bases lay between the germline ends. The CDR3 is made up of 13 amino acids. The CDR3 DNA follows: TGTGCCAGCAGTGAGTTGCTTGACACTGAAGCTTTCTTT. It is translated as CASSELLDTEAFF.

The CDR3 sequence is CASSPLLLREQFF. The CDR3 coding sequence is TGTGCCAGCAGCCCATTGTTACTGAGGGAGCAGTTCTTC. V and J are TRBV11-2 and TRBJ2-1; D unresolved. Trimming took off 5 bases at V and 10 bases at J, with 15 bases between the two ends. Germline CDR1 and CDR2: SGHAT and FQNNGV. This CDR3 is 13 amino acids long.

This sequence joins TRBV18 and TRBJ1-6, with D hard to call. V shed 6 bases and J shed 8 bases, with 14 bases lying between them. This CDR3 is 14 amino acids long. Germline-derived CDR1 and CDR2 are KGHSH and LQKENI. The CDR3 bases are TGTGCCAGCTCTCCAATCGCGGACGATTCACCCCTCCACTTT. This encodes CASSPIADDSPLHF.

The sample holds a few counts of this clonotype. The gene calls are TRBV5-5 and TRBJ1-1; D uncertain. The CDR3 has 15 amino acids. CDR1 SGHKS and CDR2 YYEKEE come from the germline V gene (reference sequence). With 4 bases removed from V and 4 bases from J, the gap between germline ends came to 17 bases. This CDR3 is CASSPRYSGGTEAFF. In nucleotides, the CDR3 is TGTGCCAGCAGCCCCCGGTATAGCGGAGGCACTGAAGCTTTCTTT.

The rearrangement links TRBV11-2 to TRBJ2-1; 14 nucleotides line up with TRBD2. Germline V gives CDR1 SGHAT, CDR2 FQNNGV. The CDR3 runs to 15 residues. The V segment lost 5 bases and the J segment 9 bases; nucleotides outside the gene matches: 6. DNA of the CDR3: TGTGCCAGCAGCCCCCGACTAGCGGGGGGGCCTGAGCAGTTCTTC. Translated, it gives CASSPRLAGGPEQFF.

The chain has TRBV25-1 and TRBJ2-2, with 9 bases fitting TRBD2. The CDR3 runs 14 residues. The V gene's germline CDR1 is MGHDK and CDR2 SYGVNS. V dropped 7 bases and J dropped 1; count of bases not matched to a gene: 1. The CDR3 loop is CASTAGGNTGELFF. In DNA form, the CDR3 reads TGTGCCAGCACAGCGGGGGGGAACACCGGGGAGCTGTTTTTT. The complete variable domain, with remaining parts taken from reference TRBV25-1 and TRBJ2-2, reads EADIYQTPRYLVIGTGKKITLECSQTMGHDKMYWYQQDPGMELHLIHYSYGVNSTEKGDLSSESTVSRIRTEHFPLTLESARPSHTSQYLCASTAGGNTGELFFGEGSRLTVL.

This rearrangement joins TRBV9 to TRBJ2-7, with 7 bases matching TRBD1. Germline CDR1 and CDR2: SGDLS and YYNGEE. The trim removed 3 bases at V and 2 bases at J, leaving 5 bases unmatched. This CDR3 has 14 residues. The CDR3 sequence is CASSGRDSTYEQYF. In DNA, the CDR3 is TGTGCCAGCAGCGGAAGGGACAGTACCTACGAGCAGTACTTC.